These 28 T cell receptor beta chains were all obtained from the same sample, sequenced in a study of T cells in Graves' hyperthyroidism and ophthalmopathy. Authors of the study amplified TCR beta CDR3 regions from RNA transcripts. Using the HTBI primer set, a first-round RT-PCR was run on the TCR CDR3. Via MiXCR, TCRdb re-called the multiplex PCR reads, giving one row per CDR3 protein. Altogether roughly 350,000 distinct CDR3 sequences are present, about 13% being singletons, with the ten largest covering 30% to 40%. Sequenced material: blood. The receptors derive from a middle-aged woman with Graves' ophthalmopathy.

This clonotype was picked up a small number of times. This chain links TRBV4-2 with TRBJ2-1; 9 nucleotides line up with TRBD2. Per germline, CDR1 LGHNA and CDR2 YNFKEQ. The CDR3 has 16 amino acids. Trimming took 0 bases from V and 9 from J; bases not matched to a gene: 9. The CDR3 protein is CASSQDSAGGPGEQFF. The CDR3 nucleotides read TGTGCCAGCAGCCAAGATAGCGCGGGAGGGCCTGGTGAGCAGTTCTTC.

The sample holds many counts of this clonotype. V and J are TRBV6-2 or TRBV6-3 and TRBJ1-4; 7 positions match TRBD1. The V and J ends lost 6 bases and 0 bases, in that order; junction bases with no gene match: 4. The CDR3 sequence is 15 residues long. Germline V gene lookup returns CDR1 MNHEY and CDR2 SVGEGT. The CDR3 nucleotides read TGTGCCAGCAGACGGGGACAGCCAACTAATGAAAAACTGTTTTTT. This codes for CASRRGQPTNEKLFF.

This clonotype was counted ten times or more. The J gene is TRBJ2-7, the V gene TRBV29-1, with D unresolved. The CDR3 spans 16 residues. V lost 5 bases to trimming and J lost 1 base, with 21 bases between them. Per the germline V gene, CDR1 is SQVTM and CDR2 is ANQGSEA. DNA of the CDR3: TGCAGCGTTTCAGGCCTGACAAGGTTGAGTTCCTACGAGCAGTACTTC. Protein sequence: CSVSGLTRLSSYEQYF.

This clonotype was recorded at least ten times. The chain has TRBV7-2 and TRBJ2-7; the match to TRBD1 covers 7 bases. Germline-derived CDR1 and CDR2 are SGHTA and FQGNSA. This CDR3 is built from 15 residues. V dropped 5 bases and J dropped 0; count of bases not matched to a gene: 7. The CDR3 region is CASSQRAGGSYEQYF. The DNA of the CDR3 is TGTGCCAGCAGCCAACGGGCAGGGGGCTCCTACGAGCAGTACTTC.

This clonotype was detected many times. J is TRBJ2-1 and V is TRBV2, with TRBD2 as a possible D gene (6 bases). The germline V gene encodes CDR1 SNHLY and CDR2 FYNNEI. There are 14 residues in the CDR3. Trimming left V 4 bases short and J 7 bases short, with 14 bases between. The CDR3 DNA follows: TGTGCCAGCAGTGTAGATTCGGGGGTGAATGAGCAGTTCTTC. It is translated as CASSVDSGVNEQFF.

In its sample, this clonotype was seen a few times. V usage is TRBV6-1 and J usage is TRBJ2-7, with a tentative D call TRBD2 (6 bases). V was shortened by 5 bases and J by 3 bases, with 17 bases between the two germline ends. Germline lookup yields CDR1 MNHNS and CDR2 SASEGT. CDR3 size: 15 residues. The CDR3 region has the DNA TGTGCCAGCAGTCACGGGGCGGGGCTGAACTACGAGCAGTACTTC. This codes for CASSHGAGLNYEQYF.

This clonotype was seen repeatedly, ten times or more. The gene calls are TRBV20-1 and TRBJ2-3; perhaps TRBD1 as D (5 bases). The length of the CDR3 is 16 residues. Germline V gene lookup returns CDR1 DFQATT and CDR2 SNEGSKA (reference sequence). Trimming cost V 1 base and J 1 base, with 15 bases left between them. CDR3 bases: TGCAGTGCTAGAGTTGACAGCCCGAGGCGCACAGATACGCAGTATTTT. It translates to CSARVDSPRRTDTQYF.

This chain joins TRBV29-1 and TRBJ2-1; a possible D gene is TRBD1 (7 bases). V gave up 5 bases and J gave up 7 bases, with 12 bases separating them. The germline gives CDR1 SQVTM, CDR2 ANQGSEA. This CDR3 spans 12 amino acids. The chain's CDR3 is CSVSGGRNEQFF. In DNA, the CDR3 is TGCAGCGTTTCAGGGGGGAGAAATGAGCAGTTCTTC.

This clonotype was found many times. The chain uses TRBV11-2 and TRBJ2-7; D possibly matches TRBD1 or TRBD2 (5 bases each). The V end lost 2 bases, the J end lost 6 bases, and 11 bases lay between the germline ends. This CDR3 is built from 13 residues. Germline values: CDR1 SGHAT, CDR2 FQNNGV. CDR3 bases: TGTGCCAGCAGCTTATACGGGACCCGCGAGCAGTACTTC. This translates into CASSLYGTREQYF.

This sequence joins TRBV2 and TRBJ2-3; TRBD2 aligns across 9 bases. Germline V gives CDR1 SNHLY, CDR2 FYNNEI. The junction had 5 bases not matched to a gene; V was cut back by 7 bases and J by 3 bases. There are 14 residues in the CDR3. Here the CDR3 reads CASNSLAGTDTQYF. CDR3 sequence (DNA): TGTGCCAGCAACAGCCTAGCGGGAACAGATACGCAGTATTTT.

The V and J genes are TRBV20-1 and TRBJ2-3; 10 bases map to TRBD2. CDR3 size: 14 residues. Trimming removed 6 bases from V and 2 bases from J; junction bases left unmatched: 5. Germline V gene data show CDR1 as DFQATT and CDR2 as SNEGSKA (reference sequence). The CDR3 DNA sequence: TGCAGTGCGGTTACTAGCGGGATCACAGATACGCAGTATTTT. Translating it yields CSAVTSGITDTQYF.

This clonotype was seen many times. The V gene is TRBV7-6, the J gene TRBJ2-5, with D unclear. The length of the CDR3 is 14 residues. The V gene's germline CDR1 is SGHVS and CDR2 FNYEAQ. V lost 2 bases, J lost 2 bases, and 9 bases lay in between. CDR3 in amino acids: CASSLTITQETQYF. The CDR3 DNA reads TGTGCCAGCAGCTTAACAATTACTCAAGAGACCCAGTACTTC.

This clonotype appeared many times. The V gene is TRBV25-1, the J gene TRBJ1-5, with no clear D. V was cut by 1 base and J by 9 bases, with 7 bases left in between. The CDR3 sequence is 12 residues long. Germline V gene data show CDR1 as MGHDK and CDR2 as SYGVNS. CDR3: CASSEFGLPQHF. The CDR3 region has the DNA TGTGCCAGCAGTGAATTTGGCTTGCCCCAGCATTTT.

This clonotype was seen repeatedly, ten times or more. CDR3 in amino acids: CASSFRAGENQPQHF. The CDR3 DNA reads TGTGCCAGCAGTTTCAGGGCTGGAGAAAATCAGCCCCAGCATTTT. The genes are TRBV12-3 or TRBV12-4 and TRBJ1-5; perhaps TRBD1 as D (5 bases). V lost 3 bases and J 4 bases, leaving 13 bases between the germline ends. The CDR3 has 15 amino acids.

CDR3 in DNA: TGTGCCAGCAGCAGAACCCTCGGACTAGCGGGGACAGATACGCAGTATTTT. As protein: CASSRTLGLAGTDTQYF. The rearrangement joins TRBV7-9 to TRBJ2-3; 12 bases align to TRBD2. CDR1 and CDR2 from the germline V gene are SEHNR and FQNEAQ (reference sequence). Trimming at V came to 5 bases and at J to 3 bases, leaving 9 bases not matched to a gene. CDR3 length: 17 amino acids.

This clonotype has a count of ten or more. The chain couples TRBV29-1 to TRBJ2-1, with D possibly being TRBD2 (6 bases). This CDR3 contains 14 residues. The germline V and J ends were trimmed by 2 bases and 7 bases, with 15 bases remaining between them. The germline V gene has CDR1 SQVTM and CDR2 ANQGSEA. The CDR3 nucleotides are TGCAGCGTTGAAAGACTAGAGTACGCGAATGAGCAGTTCTTC. Translated, it gives CSVERLEYANEQFF.

This chain uses TRBV7-9 with TRBJ1-2; TRBD1 aligns across 9 bases. Trimming took 5 bases from V and 7 from J; bases not matched to a gene: 8. CDR3 length: 14 residues. Germline V lookup: CDR1 SEHNR, CDR2 FQNEAQ (reference sequence). This CDR3 reads CASSLGQGSLGYTF. The CDR3 DNA sequence: TGTGCCAGCAGCCTGGGACAGGGCTCTCTTGGCTACACCTTC.

The chain joins TRBV2 to TRBJ2-3; TRBD1 agrees at 9 bases. The CDR3 totals 16 residues. J was trimmed by 2 bases and V by 6 bases; bases with no gene match: 9. Germline CDR1 SNHLY, CDR2 FYNNEI. DNA of the CDR3: TGTGCCAGCAGCTCACCCCGGGACAGGGACACAGATACGCAGTATTTT. This sequence encodes CASSSPRDRDTDTQYF.

This clonotype was detected many times. The rearrangement joins TRBV9 to TRBJ2-1; D possibly corresponds to TRBD1 (5 bases). The CDR3 has 14 amino acids. V was clipped by 4 bases and J by 3 bases, with 11 bases between them. Germline V lookup: CDR1 SGDLS, CDR2 YYNGEE. DNA for the CDR3: TGTGCCAGCAGCTCTACAGACAGCTACAATGAGCAGTTCTTC. Amino acids: CASSSTDSYNEQFF.

A few counts support this clonotype. As DNA, the CDR3 is TGCAGTGCAACGGGACAGGGGGCATCTACTGGCTACACCTTC. This translates into CSATGQGASTGYTF. The chain uses TRBV20-1 and TRBJ1-2, with TRBD1 matching over 12 bases. The junction had 9 bases not matched to a gene; V was cut back by 6 bases and J by 7 bases. The germline V gene encodes CDR1 DFQATT and CDR2 SNEGSKA (reference sequence). The CDR3 contains 14 residues.

A few counts support this clonotype. V is TRBV10-1 and J is TRBJ2-7; 8 nucleotides align to TRBD2. Germline CDR1 and CDR2: WNHNN and SYGVQD (reference sequence). The trim removed 0 bases at V and 6 bases at J, leaving 4 bases unmatched. The CDR3 has 14 residues. In nucleotides, the CDR3 is TGCGCCAGCAGTGAGTCGTTCCGGGGGGGCGAGCAGTACTTC. Its translation is CASSESFRGGEQYF.

The chain links TRBV7-6 to TRBJ1-6; D gene ambiguous. The CDR3 length is 13 residues. Germline V lookup: CDR1 SGHVS, CDR2 FNYEAQ. Trimming removed 3 bases from V and 10 bases from J, with 10 bases in between. DNA of the CDR3: TGTGCCAGCAGCTTTTCACGGAACTCACCCCTCCACTTT. Its protein is CASSFSRNSPLHF.

The rearrangement uses TRBV20-1 and TRBJ2-1; 9 bases fit TRBD1. Germline CDR1 is DFQATT and CDR2 is SNEGSKA (reference sequence). Trimming at V came to 1 base and at J to 8 bases, leaving 9 bases not matched to a gene. This CDR3 comprises 15 residues. CDR3 protein: CSARAHRGRGDEQFF. The CDR3 DNA reads as TGCAGTGCTAGAGCGCACAGGGGGCGCGGAGATGAGCAGTTCTTC.

In its sample, this clonotype was seen many times. V and J are TRBV12-3 or TRBV12-4 and TRBJ1-2, with TRBD1 matching 8 bases. The CDR3 extends over 13 amino acids. V was pared by 7 bases and J by 4 bases, with 5 bases of the junction left unmatched. The CDR3 DNA sequence: TGTGCCAGCATCGCCGGGACAGGCTATGGCTACACCTTC. Its translation: CASIAGTGYGYTF.

At least ten counts were recorded for this clonotype. The chain carries TRBV20-1 and TRBJ1-4, with D hard to call. V lost 1 base and J 7 bases, leaving 10 bases between the germline ends. From germline, CDR1 is DFQATT and CDR2 SNEGSKA (reference sequence). The CDR3 loop spans 13 amino acids. CDR3 sequence: CSARAAGVEKLFF. In DNA form, the CDR3 reads TGCAGTGCTAGAGCAGCCGGTGTTGAAAAACTGTTTTTT.

This clonotype was seen ten or more times. The chain joins TRBV20-1 to TRBJ2-5; TRBD2 matches 12 bases. The CDR3 totals 14 residues. Unmatched junction bases numbered 8, after V lost 7 bases and J lost 5 bases. The V gene's germline CDR1 is DFQATT and CDR2 SNEGSKA (reference sequence). The CDR3 DNA follows: TGCAGTGTGAAGAAAACTAGCGGGAGGGAGACCCAGTACTTC. Residues: CSVKKTSGRETQYF.

The table lists this clonotype with many counts. This sequence joins TRBV7-8 and TRBJ2-7; no clear D. Germline V lookup: CDR1 SGHVS, CDR2 FQNEAQ. The V end lost 5 bases, the J end lost 1 base, and 12 bases lay between the germline ends. This CDR3 region has 14 residues. Here the CDR3 reads CASSLRTASYEQYF. CDR3 coding DNA: TGTGCCAGCAGCCTGAGGACCGCTTCCTACGAGCAGTACTTC.

Ten or more counts support this clonotype. This chain's CDR3 is CASSEVGETGELFF. In nucleotides, the CDR3 is TGTGCCAGCAGTGAAGTTGGGGAAACCGGGGAGCTGTTTTTT. V is TRBV6-1 and J is TRBJ2-2; no reliable D call. This CDR3 contains 14 residues. The germline V gene has CDR1 MNHNS and CDR2 SASEGT. V shed 1 base and J shed 5 bases, with 8 bases lying between them.